These 28 T cell receptor beta chains were all obtained from the same sample, sequenced in a study of T-cell reconstitution after alpha-beta-depleted transplantation in children. The TCRbeta library incorporated unique molecular identifiers. One entry per CDR3 protein results from TCRdb running MiXCR on the PCR reads. The table records some 200,000 distinct CDR3 sequences, approximately 10% of them present only once. The material was PBMCs, obtained before TCRalphabeta/CD19-depleted stem cell transplant. The source is a child in the first two years of life with acute myeloid leukemia, due to receive a stem cell transplant.

Regarding this clonotype: At one end, the junction sequence differs from germline, possibly due to a read error. This sequence joins TRBV11-1 and TRBJ2-1; TRBD2 agrees at 12 bases. The CDR3 consists of 18 residues. Germline loops: CDR1 SGHAT, CDR2 FQDESV (reference sequence). CDR3 loop: CASSWRLAGDPRNNERFF. The CDR3 DNA follows: TGTGCCAGCAGCTGGAGACTAGCGGGAGACCCTCGTAACAATGAGCGGTTCTTC.

Comments on this clonotype: One base away lies a much larger clone, so this may be a sequencing read error. This chain uses TRBV6-1 with TRBJ1-5; D call uncertain. CDR3 length: 12 residues. Trimming stripped 6 bases from V and 9 bases from J, with 12 bases between. Germline CDR1 reads MNHNS; CDR2 reads SASEGT. CDR3 protein: CASSPLRGPQHF. The CDR3, as DNA: TGTGCCAGCAGCCCATTGCGTGGGCCCCAGCATTTT.

This clonotype appeared many times. The J gene is TRBJ2-3, the V gene TRBV5-1; no clear D gene. V was trimmed by 2 bases and J by 4 bases, leaving 8 bases between them. CDR1 is SGHRS, CDR2 YFSETQ, per germline. This CDR3 has 13 amino acids. CDR3 coding DNA: TGCGCCAGCAGCTTATCAGGTGCAGATACGCAGTATTTT. Translation: CASSLSGADTQYF.

In this sample, this clonotype turned up many times. The J gene is TRBJ1-2, the V gene TRBV28, with unresolved D. V was shortened by 8 bases and J by 1 base, with 14 bases between the two germline ends. CDR3 size: 14 residues. The germline V gene has CDR1 MDHEN and CDR2 SYDVKM. Here the CDR3 DNA reads TGTGCCAGCCTCCCGAATTGGAGTAACTATGGCTACACCTTC. Translated, it gives CASLPNWSNYGYTF.

CDR3 coding DNA: TGTGCCAGCACCCCCGGACTAGCGGGAAGGACAGATACGCAGTATTTT. This gives the protein CASTPGLAGRTDTQYF. This rearrangement joins TRBV28 to TRBJ2-3; 12 nucleotides match TRBD2. V shed 7 bases and J 3 bases; nucleotides not matched to a gene: 8. The germline CDR1 and CDR2 sequences are MDHEN and SYDVKM. The CDR3 sequence is 16 residues long.

This clonotype was recorded many times. This chain joins TRBV28 and TRBJ1-3; D may be TRBD1 (5 bases). Deletions cut 7 bases from V and 1 base from J, with 11 bases between. CDR3 length: 14 residues. CDR1 is MDHEN and CDR2 is SYDVKM in the germline V gene. The chain's CDR3 is CASNHQGSGNTIYF. CDR3 sequence (DNA): TGTGCCAGCAATCACCAGGGTTCTGGAAACACCATATATTTT.

This clonotype was found many times. This sequence joins TRBV5-1 and TRBJ2-3; TRBD2 aligns across 13 bases. V was pared by 5 bases and J by 2 bases, with 8 bases of the junction left unmatched. The germline gives CDR1 SGHRS, CDR2 YFSETQ. The CDR3 extends over 17 amino acids. The CDR3 DNA reads as TGCGCCAGCAGGTGGACTAGCGGGAGCAGGGTCACAGATACGCAGTATTTT. This codes for CASRWTSGSRVTDTQYF.

The V and J genes are TRBV20-1 and TRBJ2-4, with a possible D match to TRBD1 (6 bases). This CDR3 contains 13 residues. V was cut by 3 bases and J by 8 bases, with 14 bases left in between. CDR1 is DFQATT and CDR2 is SNEGSKA in the germline V gene (reference sequence). The DNA for the CDR3 is TGCAGTGCTAGCAGGGACAAAGGGGACATTCAGTACTTC. This translates into CSASRDKGDIQYF.

The chain uses TRBV7-2 and TRBJ1-6, with D uncertain. Germline CDR1 and CDR2: SGHTA and FQGNSA. The V end lost 4 bases, the J end lost 6 bases, and 7 bases lay between the germline ends. This CDR3 region has 13 residues. DNA of the CDR3: TGTACCAGCAGCTCGACTGGTAATTCACCCCTCCACTTT. It yields the protein CTSSSTGNSPLHF.

This clonotype was seen many times. This sequence joins TRBV10-3 and TRBJ2-2; D gene uncertain. The length of the CDR3 is 15 residues. Germline loops: CDR1 ENHRY, CDR2 SYGVKD. Trimming pared 2 bases from V and 4 bases from J, leaving 11 bases between. The CDR3 spells CAISEAQWVTGELFF. CDR3 DNA sequence: TGTGCCATCAGTGAGGCCCAGTGGGTCACCGGGGAGCTGTTTTTT.

This clonotype was counted ten times or more. This chain connects TRBV3-1 to TRBJ2-2; no definite D call. Per the germline V gene, CDR1 is LGHDT and CDR2 is YNNKEL (reference sequence). The CDR3 contains 16 residues. Trimming left V 4 bases short and J 4 bases short, with 16 bases between. CDR3 nucleotides: TGTGCCAGCAGCCTACGAAAGACCCTGAGCACCGGGGAGCTGTTTTTT. This codes for CASSLRKTLSTGELFF.

In its sample, this clonotype was seen many times. This chain links TRBV21-1 with TRBJ2-5; the table calls TRBD2, which could not be checked here. TRBV21-1 is classified as a pseudogene. CDR3 length equals 16 residues. DNA for the CDR3: TGTGCCAGCAGCACAGAGACTAGCGGGAGTCAAGAGACCCAGTACTTC. This sequence encodes CASSTETSGSQETQYF.

There are many counts of this clonotype. J is TRBJ2-5 and V is TRBV20-1; the D gene is possibly TRBD2 (5 bases). The V gene lost 1 base and the J gene lost 2 bases, with 17 bases spanning the gap. The germline gives CDR1 DFQATT, CDR2 SNEGSKA (reference sequence). The CDR3 is made up of 16 amino acids. CDR3 sequence (DNA): TGCAGTGCTAGAGGAGACTTCGACGGGATACAAGAGACCCAGTACTTC. It codes for CSARGDFDGIQETQYF.

In this sample, this clonotype turned up many times. The rearrangement joins TRBV10-3 to TRBJ1-1, with D hard to call. There are 13 residues in the CDR3. Trimming removed 11 bases from V and 0 bases from J, with 13 bases in between. Germline assignment: CDR1 ENHRY and CDR2 SYGVKD. The CDR3 spells CAVENILNTEAFF. CDR3 nucleotide sequence: TGTGCCGTCGAAAACATCCTGAACACTGAAGCTTTCTTT.

This clonotype appeared many times. J is TRBJ2-1 and V is TRBV6-5; 9 nucleotides align to TRBD2. CDR3 length: 17 residues. Per germline, CDR1 MNHEY and CDR2 SVGAGI. The trim removed 6 bases at V and 4 bases at J, leaving 13 bases unmatched. CDR3 residues: CASSKLPGLAPYNEQFF. CDR3 in DNA: TGTGCCAGCAGCAAACTACCGGGACTAGCTCCTTACAATGAGCAGTTCTTC.

V and J are TRBV30 and TRBJ1-4; a possible D gene is TRBD1 (5 bases). In germline, CDR1 is GTSNPN, CDR2 SVGIG (reference sequence). V dropped 0 bases and J dropped 8 bases, with 19 bases sitting between them. This CDR3 is built from 16 residues. The CDR3 nucleotides are TGTGCCTGGAGTGTTGGGTCGGGGCGACACGGCGAAAAACTGTTTTTT. It codes for CAWSVGSGRHGEKLFF.

V and J are TRBV29-1 and TRBJ1-2, with a weak D call TRBD1 (6 bases). This CDR3 is built from 12 residues. V lost 4 bases and J lost 4, with 10 bases in between. The V gene's germline CDR1 is SQVTM and CDR2 ANQGSEA. Here the CDR3 reads CSVAGQTYGYTF. As DNA, the CDR3 is TGCAGCGTTGCAGGACAGACCTATGGCTACACCTTC.

This clonotype occurred many times. A read error may produce the germline difference seen at one junction end. The chain employs TRBV14 and TRBJ2-3; possible D gene TRBD2, 6 bases. The CDR3 contains 15 residues. Germline CDR1 and CDR2: SGHDN and FVKESK. Here the CDR3 reads CASSFPGLGGKVLNF. The DNA of the CDR3 is TGTGCCAGCAGCTTCCCGGGACTGGGAGGAAAAGTGTTGAATTTT. Filled out from reference TRBV14 and TRBJ2-3, the complete variable domain reads EAGVTQFPSHSVIEKGQTVTLRCDPISGHDNLYWYRRVMGKEIKFLLHFVKESKQDESGMPNNRFLAERTGGTYSTLKVQPAELEDSGVYFCASSFPGLGGKVLNFGPGTRLTVL.

This clonotype was observed at least ten times. The chain recombines TRBV7-6 with TRBJ2-5, with D perhaps assigned TRBD1 or TRBD2 (5 bases each). V gave up 4 bases and J gave up 2 bases, with 17 bases separating them. This CDR3 comprises 16 residues. Germline-derived CDR1 and CDR2 are SGHVS and FNYEAQ. CDR3 DNA: TGTGCCAGCAGCTCAACGAAGAGGGGTGTTCAAGAGACCCAGTACTTC. Encoded protein: CASSSTKRGVQETQYF. Supplemented by reference TRBV7-6 and TRBJ2-5, the full variable domain reads GAGVSQSPRYKVTKRGQDVALRCDPISGHVSLYWYRQALGQGPEFLTYFNYEAQQDKSGLPNDRFSAERPEGSISTLTIQRTEQRDSAMYRCASSSTKRGVQETQYFGPGTRLLVL.

In its sample, this clonotype was seen many times. The gene calls are TRBV7-3 and TRBJ2-2; D uncertain. This CDR3 has 16 amino acids. Trimming removed 5 bases from V and 0 bases from J, with 13 bases in between. Germline values: CDR1 SGHTA, CDR2 FQGTGA. CDR3 nucleotides: TGTGCCAGCAGCCTCTTGGGCAACTCGAACACCGGGGAGCTGTTTTTT. Translating it yields CASSLLGNSNTGELFF.

This clonotype was seen at least ten times. The gene calls are TRBV7-3 and TRBJ1-5, with TRBD1 matching over 8 bases. V gave up 5 bases and J gave up 7 bases; unmatched junction bases: 7. The CDR3 sequence is 14 residues long. Germline lookup yields CDR1 SGHTA and CDR2 FQGTGA. The chain's CDR3 is CASSENRGWQPQHF. DNA for the CDR3: TGTGCCAGCAGCGAGAACAGGGGGTGGCAGCCCCAGCATTTT.

This clonotype was counted many times. J is TRBJ1-5 and V is TRBV10-3, with 12 bases lining up with TRBD1. The CDR3 sequence is 15 residues long. V lost 7 bases and J lost 4; bases outside the gene matches: 5. Germline V gives CDR1 ENHRY, CDR2 SYGVKD. CDR3 nucleotides: TGTGCCATCAAACCGGGACAGGGGGCAAATCAGCCCCAGCATTTT. Translated: CAIKPGQGANQPQHF.

This clonotype was seen once. A clone one base away is much larger, so this may be a read error. This chain connects TRBV9 to TRBJ2-4, with 9 nucleotides matching TRBD1. Germline CDR1 reads SGDLS; CDR2 reads YYNGEE. The CDR3 covers 13 residues. CDR3 sequence (DNA): TGTGCCAGCAGCGGGACAGGGGCTAACATTCAGAACTTC. This translates into CASSGTGANIQNF.

Ten or more counts support this clonotype. This chain uses TRBV5-8 with TRBJ1-1; no clear D. The CDR3 runs to 13 residues. V was clipped by 1 base and J by 9 bases, with 13 bases between them. Germline V gives CDR1 SGHTS, CDR2 YDEGEE. CDR3 sequence reads: CASSLITGTQAFF. The CDR3 DNA sequence: TGTGCCAGCAGCTTGATCACGGGAACCCAAGCTTTCTTT.

The sample holds many counts of this clonotype. The chain joins TRBV28 to TRBJ2-5; D is unclear. V lost 3 bases and J 5 bases, leaving 10 bases between the germline ends. The CDR3 covers 13 residues. Germline assignment: CDR1 MDHEN and CDR2 SYDVKM. The CDR3 DNA is TGTGCCAGCAGTTTGGAGATGGGGGAGACCCAGTACTTC. This encodes CASSLEMGETQYF. The full variable domain, in which reference TRBV28 and TRBJ2-5 provide the parts outside the CDR3, is DVKVTQSSRYLVKRTGEKVFLECVQDMDHENMFWYRQDPGLGLRLIYFSYDVKMKEKGDIPEGYSVSREKKERFSLILESASTNQTSMYLCASSLEMGETQYFGPGTRLLVL.

This clonotype was recorded at least ten times. V and J are TRBV6-5 and TRBJ2-1; 15 nucleotides align to TRBD2. Germline CDR1 is MNHEY and CDR2 is SVGAGI. The CDR3 runs to 19 residues. V dropped 6 bases and J dropped 0; count of bases not matched to a gene: 9. CDR3 amino acids: CASRSSGTSGGISYNEQFF. The CDR3 DNA reads as TGTGCCAGCAGATCATCCGGGACTAGCGGGGGGATCTCCTACAATGAGCAGTTCTTC.

About this clonotype itself: This may stem from a read error, because a much larger clone lies one nucleotide away. The chain joins TRBV19 to TRBJ1-4; D not certain. This CDR3 is 17 amino acids long. Germline CDR1 LNHDA, CDR2 SQIVND (reference sequence). CDR3 protein: CASSIETEWPSNDKLFF. The CDR3 DNA reads TGTGCCAGTAGTATAGAAACGGAGTGGCCCTCTAATGATAAACTGTTTTTT.

Ten or more counts support this clonotype. The CDR3 is CSEQREAAPYGYTF. CDR3 nucleotides: TGCAGCGAGCAGCGGGAGGCTGCTCCCTATGGCTACACCTTC. The chain combines TRBV29-1 with TRBJ1-2; D not resolved. Germline loops: CDR1 SQVTM, CDR2 ANQGSEA. The CDR3 is made up of 14 amino acids. The V and J ends lost 7 bases and 4 bases respectively, with 19 bases between them.